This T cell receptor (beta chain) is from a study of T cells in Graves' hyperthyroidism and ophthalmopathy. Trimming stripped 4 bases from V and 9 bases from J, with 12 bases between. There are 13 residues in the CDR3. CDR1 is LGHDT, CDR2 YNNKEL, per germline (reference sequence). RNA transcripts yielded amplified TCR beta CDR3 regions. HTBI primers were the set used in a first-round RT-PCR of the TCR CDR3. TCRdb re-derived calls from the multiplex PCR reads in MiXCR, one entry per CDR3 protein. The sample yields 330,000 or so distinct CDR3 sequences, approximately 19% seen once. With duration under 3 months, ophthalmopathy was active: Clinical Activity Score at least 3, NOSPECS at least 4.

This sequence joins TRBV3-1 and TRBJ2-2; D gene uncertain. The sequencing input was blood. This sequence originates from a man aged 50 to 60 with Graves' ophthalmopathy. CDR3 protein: CASSPTPPRELFF. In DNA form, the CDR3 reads TGTGCCAGCAGCCCGACTCCGCCCAGGGAGCTGTTTTTT. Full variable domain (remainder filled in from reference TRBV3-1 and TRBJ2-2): DTAVSQTPKYLVTQMGNDKSIKCEQNLGHDTMYWYKQDSKKFLKIMFSYNNKELIINETVPNRFSPKSPDKAHLNLHINSLELGDSAVYFCASSPTPPRELFFGEGSRLTVL.